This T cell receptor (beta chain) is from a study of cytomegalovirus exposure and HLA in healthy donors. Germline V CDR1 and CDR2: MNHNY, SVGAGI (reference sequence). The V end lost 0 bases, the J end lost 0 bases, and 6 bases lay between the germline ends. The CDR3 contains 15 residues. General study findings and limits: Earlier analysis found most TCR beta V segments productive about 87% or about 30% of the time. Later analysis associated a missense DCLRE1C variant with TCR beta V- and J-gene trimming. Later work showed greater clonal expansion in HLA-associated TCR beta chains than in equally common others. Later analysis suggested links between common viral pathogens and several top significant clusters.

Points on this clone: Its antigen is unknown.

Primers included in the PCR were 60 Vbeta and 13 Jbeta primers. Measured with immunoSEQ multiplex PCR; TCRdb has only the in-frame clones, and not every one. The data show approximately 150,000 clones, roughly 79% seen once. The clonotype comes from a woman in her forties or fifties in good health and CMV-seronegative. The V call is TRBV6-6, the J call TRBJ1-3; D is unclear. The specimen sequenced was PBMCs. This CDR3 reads CASSYSRSSGNTIYF. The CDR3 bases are TGTGCCAGCAGTTACTCAAGGAGCTCTGGAAACACCATATATTTT.